What follows are 26 T cell receptor beta chains derived from one specimen sequenced in a study of cytomegalovirus exposure and HLA in healthy donors. Generated by immunoSEQ multiplex PCR, the TCRdb table keeps only in-frame clones and is missing some. The data contain about 150,000 clones, roughly 89% of them singletons. Sequenced: PBMCs. The receptors derive from a woman aged 18 to 35 in good health and CMV-seropositive.

In this sample, this clone turned up a few times. J is TRBJ2-7 and V is TRBV2; D unresolved. This CDR3 is 11 amino acids long. Germline CDR1 is SNHLY and CDR2 is FYNNEI. V was pared by 6 bases and J by 6 bases, with 9 bases between. CDR3 DNA: TGTGCCAGCAGGGCCGGAGTCGAGCAGTACTTC. It specifies CASRAGVEQYF.

V is TRBV21-1 and J is TRBJ2-7; the table names TRBD1, a call not compared with the DNA. TRBV21-1 is assigned pseudogene status. CDR3 size: 16 residues. The CDR3 sequence is CASSKSRQGSSYEQYF. Here the CDR3 DNA reads TGTGCCAGCAGCAAATCCAGGCAGGGATCTTCCTACGAGCAGTACTTC.

This rearrangement joins TRBV18 to TRBJ1-1; 7 bases map to TRBD1. The CDR3 extends over 15 amino acids. The germline CDR1 and CDR2 sequences are KGHSH and LQKENI. Trimming took 6 bases from V and 1 from J; bases not matched to a gene: 8. The DNA of the CDR3 is TGTGCCAGCTCCACCGAAGGGACAGCGAACACTGAAGCTTTCTTT. It yields the protein CASSTEGTANTEAFF.

This sequence joins TRBV19 and TRBJ1-1; no clear D. This CDR3 region has 13 residues. Deletions cut 3 bases from V and 1 base from J, with 6 bases between. Germline CDR1 and CDR2: LNHDA and SQIVND (reference sequence). The CDR3 sequence: CASSIEGNTEAFF. The CDR3 nucleotides read TGTGCCAGTAGTATCGAGGGGAACACTGAAGCTTTCTTT.

The V call is TRBV7-2, the J call TRBJ2-7; 10 positions agree with TRBD1. V shed 5 bases, J shed 11 bases, and the junction held 12 bases outside the gene matches. Germline CDR1 is SGHTA and CDR2 is FQGNSA. The CDR3 is made up of 14 amino acids. CDR3 in amino acids: CASSQRQGADVKYF. The CDR3 bases are TGTGCCAGCAGCCAAAGACAGGGGGCAGATGTCAAGTACTTC.

The chain employs TRBV9 and TRBJ1-1; TRBD1 aligns across 7 bases. The CDR3 runs to 14 residues. Germline CDR1 is SGDLS and CDR2 is YYNGEE. V was clipped by 0 bases and J by 1 base; unmatched bases: 0. The CDR3 reads CASSVGTGNTEAFF. DNA of the CDR3: TGTGCCAGCAGCGTAGGGACAGGGAACACTGAAGCTTTCTTT.

The CDR3 bases are TGTGCCAGCAGCGTAACTGACAGGCCCTACGAGCAGTACTTC. Translation gives CASSVTDRPYEQYF. V gene TRBV9 combines with J gene TRBJ2-7; possible D gene TRBD1, 6 bases. V was shortened by 1 base and J by 2 bases, with 10 bases between the two germline ends. The CDR3 is 14 amino acids. The V gene's germline CDR1 is SGDLS and CDR2 YYNGEE.

V usage is TRBV6-6 and J usage is TRBJ1-4, with no clear D. Trimming removed 0 bases at V and 5 bases at J, with 10 bases between. This CDR3 is 15 amino acids long. Germline lookup yields CDR1 MNHNY and CDR2 SVGAGI (reference sequence). This CDR3 is CASSYSLRENEKLFF. In DNA form, the CDR3 reads TGTGCCAGCAGTTACTCTCTCCGGGAGAATGAAAAACTGTTTTTT.

This chain joins TRBV4-1 and TRBJ1-2; 11 bases fit TRBD1. J was trimmed by 5 bases and V by 4 bases; bases with no gene match: 15. Germline loops: CDR1 MGHRA, CDR2 YSYEKL. The CDR3 length is 18 residues. The CDR3 DNA reads as TGCGCCAGCAGCCTCCTAGGAAGCCGCGGGACAGGGGGTTATGGCTACACCTTC. Protein sequence: CASSLLGSRGTGGYGYTF.

This clone appeared a single time. This chain uses TRBV6-6 with TRBJ2-7, with TRBD2 as a possible D gene (6 bases). From germline, CDR1 is MNHNY and CDR2 SVGAGI (reference sequence). The CDR3 consists of 13 residues. Trimming stripped 7 bases from V and 5 bases from J, with 15 bases between. CDR3 amino acids: CASMGTYLDEQYF. CDR3 bases: TGTGCCAGCATGGGGACTTATCTGGACGAGCAGTACTTC.

This chain connects TRBV28 to TRBJ1-3, with 8 bases that match TRBD1. The ends lost 8 bases at V and 0 bases at J; junction bases unmatched: 18. Germline-derived CDR1 and CDR2 are MDHEN and SYDVKM. There are 19 residues in the CDR3. This CDR3 is CASPGRTGFPVYSGNTIYF. The CDR3 DNA follows: TGTGCCAGCCCCGGTAGGACAGGGTTCCCCGTATACTCTGGAAACACCATATATTTT.

This clone has a single count. This chain joins TRBV5-1 and TRBJ1-2, with no clear D. Germline V lookup: CDR1 SGHRS, CDR2 YFSETQ. This CDR3 has 14 residues. The V gene lost 0 bases and the J gene lost 1 base, with 7 bases spanning the gap. CDR3 sequence reads: CASSLGQVNYGYTF. The CDR3 region has the DNA TGCGCCAGCAGCTTGGGGCAGGTTAACTATGGCTACACCTTC.

The chain links TRBV5-1 to TRBJ2-7, with D maybe TRBD1 (6 bases). This CDR3 contains 15 residues. The V end was cut by 4 bases, the J end by 0 bases, with 14 bases between. In germline, CDR1 is SGHRS, CDR2 YFSETQ. CDR3 sequence reads: CASSPVTGPSYEQYF. The CDR3, as DNA: TGCGCCAGCAGCCCCGTCACAGGGCCCTCCTACGAGCAGTACTTC.

CDR3 region: CSVVLERSSGNTIYF. CDR3 bases: TGCAGCGTCGTCTTAGAGCGATCCTCTGGAAACACCATATATTTT. The rearrangement uses TRBV29-1 and TRBJ1-3; D uncertain. This CDR3 is built from 15 residues. Germline CDR1 and CDR2: SQVTM and ANQGSEA. Trimming took off 6 bases at V and 0 bases at J, with 15 bases between the two ends.

V gene TRBV6-5 combines with J gene TRBJ2-3; possible D gene TRBD2, 5 bases. Germline V gene lookup returns CDR1 MNHEY and CDR2 SVGAGI. The CDR3 runs 13 residues. The V end lost 5 bases, the J end lost 2 bases, and 8 bases lay between the germline ends. The CDR3 DNA follows: TGTGCCAGCAGTCCCGACTACACAGATACGCAGTATTTT. This sequence encodes CASSPDYTDTQYF.

Details on this clone: One junction end does not reproduce the germline sequence, and a read error may be involved. The chain carries TRBV4-3 and TRBJ2-2; TRBD1 agrees at 11 bases. Germline V gene data show CDR1 as LGHNA and CDR2 as YSLEER. CDR3 size: 17 residues. The CDR3, as DNA: TGCGCCAGCAGCGAAGAGGGTGGGACAGGGGGGACCGGGGAGCTGTTTTTT. Translation: CASSEEGGTGGTGELFF.

The chain couples TRBV4-1 to TRBJ2-7; maybe TRBD1 (5 bases). Germline CDR1 is MGHRA and CDR2 is YSYEKL. The CDR3 is made up of 16 amino acids. Between the trimmed V and J ends, which lost 1 base and 2 bases, there was a span of 15 bases. The DNA of the CDR3 is TGCGCCAGCAGCCAAGTTCAGCAAGGGGCCCCCTACGAGCAGTACTTC. Residues: CASSQVQQGAPYEQYF.

The genes are TRBV4-1 and TRBJ2-2, with D unresolved. V was pared by 3 bases and J by 4 bases, with 3 bases between. The CDR3 loop spans 12 amino acids. Germline V gives CDR1 MGHRA, CDR2 YSYEKL. CDR3 in DNA: TGCGCCAGCAGCCACCGCACCGGGGAGCTGTTTTTT. It codes for CASSHRTGELFF.

The V call is TRBV10-3, the J call TRBJ2-1; D is ambiguous. Looked up from germline, CDR1 is ENHRY and CDR2 is SYGVKD. The CDR3 extends over 12 amino acids. Trimming took 2 bases from V and 11 from J, leaving 10 bases between them. The CDR3 reads CAISEGDGQQFF. CDR3 coding DNA: TGTGCCATCAGTGAGGGAGACGGCCAGCAGTTCTTC.

The chain joins TRBV6-5 to TRBJ1-2, with TRBD1 identical over 10 bases. The CDR3 covers 13 residues. The germline V gene encodes CDR1 MNHEY and CDR2 SVGAGI. The J segment lost 5 bases and the V segment lost 6 bases, leaving 3 bases of the junction unmatched. This CDR3 is CASRGTGVYGYTF. CDR3 coding DNA: TGTGCCAGCAGGGGGACAGGGGTTTATGGCTACACCTTC.

The V gene is TRBV28, the J gene TRBJ2-3, with 7 bases that match TRBD2. Losses at the gene ends were 10 bases for V and 2 bases for J; bases not matched to a gene: 18. The CDR3 is 17 amino acids. Germline lookup yields CDR1 MDHEN and CDR2 SYDVKM. CDR3 in DNA: TGTGCCACCTATGGGGAGGGCGAGCGGGGATACACAGATACGCAGTATTTT. As protein: CATYGEGERGYTDTQYF. The complete variable domain, with remaining parts taken from reference TRBV28 and TRBJ2-3, reads DVKVTQSSRYLVKRTGEKVFLECVQDMDHENMFWYRQDPGLGLRLIYFSYDVKMKEKGDIPEGYSVSREKKERFSLILESASTNQTSMYLCATYGEGERGYTDTQYFGPGTRLTVL.

The chain is built from TRBV6-5 and TRBJ1-1; 8 nucleotides agree with TRBD1. The CDR3 consists of 16 residues. Germline assignment: CDR1 MNHEY and CDR2 SVGAGI. V lost 4 bases to trimming and J lost 5 bases; unmatched junction nucleotides: 12. CDR3 in DNA: TGTGCCAGCAGTTTCGGGACAGGTAAAATCGGGACTGAAGCTTTCTTT. It codes for CASSFGTGKIGTEAFF.

A single count supports this clone. This chain links TRBV5-4 with TRBJ2-7, with D possibly being TRBD2 (6 bases). The V and J ends lost 0 bases and 12 bases respectively, with 16 bases between them. This CDR3 spans 13 amino acids. The germline V gene encodes CDR1 SGHNT and CDR2 YYREEE (reference sequence). The CDR3 coding sequence is TGTGCCAGCAGCTTGGGGGGACTTCCCTCTCCGTACTTC. Protein: CASSLGGLPSPYF.

This clone was found many times. The chain is built from TRBV2 and TRBJ2-7, with D possibly being TRBD2 (6 bases). Trimming removed 6 bases from V and 0 bases from J, with 12 bases in between. This CDR3 contains 14 residues. CDR1 and CDR2 from the germline V gene are SNHLY and FYNNEI. CDR3 protein: CASRRRGSSYEQYF. CDR3 nucleotide sequence: TGTGCCAGCAGAAGGAGGGGTAGCTCCTACGAGCAGTACTTC.

The chain combines TRBV9 with TRBJ1-2, with D maybe TRBD1 (6 bases). The V end lost 4 bases, the J end lost 11 bases, and 27 bases lay between the germline ends. Germline CDR1 SGDLS, CDR2 YYNGEE. This CDR3 is 16 amino acids long. CDR3 protein: CASSRGGGASLADYTF. DNA for the CDR3: TGTGCCAGCAGCCGTGGGGGCGGTGCCTCCTTAGCCGATTACACCTTC.

This sequence joins TRBV25-1 and TRBJ2-1; TRBD2 is a possible D gene (7 bases). CDR1 is MGHDK and CDR2 is SYGVNS in the germline V gene. This CDR3 has 18 amino acids. Trimming left V 7 bases short and J 0 bases short, with 22 bases between. The CDR3 nucleotides are TGTGCCAGCAAAGGGACGGAGGGCGGGGGCCCCTCCTACAATGAGCAGTTCTTC. The encoded protein is CASKGTEGGGPSYNEQFF.